The rows below give T cell receptor beta chains drawn from one sample of a study of T-cell reconstitution after alpha-beta-depleted transplantation in children. MiXCR, run by TCRdb on the PCR reads, gives a single entry per CDR3 protein. The sample includes 700,000 to 850,000 distinct CDR3 sequences, approximately 15% seen only once; the top ten take approximately 5%. Here the sequenced sample was PBMCs, mostly from graft donor cells, taken 360 days after TCRalphabeta/CD19-depleted stem cell transplant. The receptors were gathered from a male patient between 5 and 17 years old who had a stem cell transplant for acute lymphoblastic leukemia, so the T cells may come from the graft donor. The CDR3 runs from the conserved cysteine through the conserved F or W. The D gene is left open where the match is weak. Expanded clones are given a class, and other clones once, few, many or no size at all.

v_gene: TRBV6-1; j_gene: TRBJ1-1; abundance: few; d_gene: TRBD1; CDR3aa: CASLNRGSGTEAFF; CDR3nt: TGTGCCAGTCTCAACAGGGGGTCGGGGACTGAAGCTTTCTTT
v_gene: TRBV7-2; j_gene: TRBJ2-7; abundance: few; d_gene: -; CDR3aa: CASSWRDSSYEQYF; CDR3nt: TGTGCCAGCAGCTGGCGGGACAGCTCCTACGAGCAGTACTTC
v_gene: TRBV28; j_gene: TRBJ1-6; abundance: -; d_gene: -; CDR3aa: CASSSSSYNSPLHF; CDR3nt: TGTGCCAGCAGCTCAAGCTCCTATAATTCACCCCTCCACTTT
v_gene: TRBV28; j_gene: TRBJ2-3; abundance: -; d_gene: TRBD2; CDR3aa: CASLPAQIAGGFVILDTQYF; CDR3nt: TGTGCCAGCCTCCCAGCACAAATAGCGGGAGGATTTGTGATTTTAGATACGCAGTATTTT
v_gene: TRBV5-1; j_gene: TRBJ1-2; abundance: -; d_gene: TRBD1; CDR3aa: CASSPGPGQGYNYGYTF; CDR3nt: TGCGCCAGCAGCCCCGGTCCAGGACAGGGATATAACTATGGCTACACCTTC
v_gene: TRBV29-1; j_gene: TRBJ1-1; abundance: -; d_gene: -; CDR3aa: CSVERVSGARDTEAFF; CDR3nt: TGCAGCGTTGAAAGAGTAAGTGGGGCGCGGGACACTGAAGCTTTCTTT
v_gene: TRBV6-5; j_gene: TRBJ2-2; abundance: few; d_gene: -; CDR3aa: CASSYSAAPNTGELFF; CDR3nt: TGTGCCAGCAGTTACTCGGCAGCTCCGAACACCGGGGAGCTGTTTTTT
v_gene: TRBV5-1; j_gene: TRBJ1-5; abundance: few; d_gene: -; CDR3aa: CASSPGQPRNQPQHF; CDR3nt: TGCGCCAGCAGCCCCGGCCAGCCCCGCAATCAGCCCCAGCATTTT
v_gene: TRBV21-1; j_gene: TRBJ2-2; abundance: many; d_gene: -; CDR3aa: CASSNRLSIHPGELFF; CDR3nt: TGTGCCAGCAGCAACCGCCTTTCGATCCATCCCGGGGAGCTGTTTTTT
v_gene: TRBV7-9; j_gene: TRBJ2-7; abundance: -; d_gene: -; CDR3aa: CASSPSMFYEQYF; CDR3nt: TGTGCCAGCAGCCCCTCCATGTTCTACGAGCAGTACTTC
v_gene: TRBV29-1; j_gene: TRBJ2-7; abundance: few; d_gene: TRBD1; CDR3aa: CSVTDRGREQYF; CDR3nt: TGCAGCGTTACAGACAGGGGGCGCGAGCAGTACTTC
v_gene: TRBV12-3/TRBV12-4; j_gene: TRBJ2-7; abundance: many; d_gene: -; CDR3aa: CASSPRGYEQYF; CDR3nt: TGTGCCAGCAGCCCACGGGGCTACGAGCAGTACTTC
v_gene: TRBV7-9; j_gene: TRBJ2-7; abundance: -; d_gene: -; CDR3aa: CASSRGDYEQYF; CDR3nt: TGTGCCAGCAGCAGGGGGGACTACGAGCAGTACTTC
v_gene: TRBV20-1; j_gene: TRBJ1-2; abundance: -; d_gene: -; CDR3aa: CSANSRDGIGYTF; CDR3nt: TGCAGTGCTAATAGCAGGGATGGGATCGGCTACACCTTC
v_gene: TRBV20-1; j_gene: TRBJ2-6; abundance: few; d_gene: -; CDR3aa: CSARVWGSGANVLTF; CDR3nt: TGCAGTGCTAGAGTATGGGGATCTGGGGCCAACGTCCTGACTTTC
v_gene: TRBV4-1; j_gene: TRBJ2-7; abundance: few; d_gene: TRBD2; CDR3aa: CASSQPTSSGEQYF; CDR3nt: TGCGCCAGCAGCCAACCTACATCTAGCGGCGAGCAGTACTTC
v_gene: TRBV4-1; j_gene: TRBJ2-5; abundance: many; d_gene: -; CDR3aa: CASSQVGVQETQYF; CDR3nt: TGCGCCAGCAGCCAAGTCGGAGTTCAAGAGACCCAGTACTTC
v_gene: TRBV24-1; j_gene: TRBJ2-2; abundance: -; d_gene: -; CDR3aa: CATSDFPGVITGELFF; CDR3nt: TGTGCCACCAGTGATTTTCCCGGGGTCATTACCGGGGAGCTGTTTTTT
v_gene: TRBV5-4; j_gene: TRBJ2-1; abundance: few; d_gene: -; CDR3aa: CASRDGGRVSYNEQFF; CDR3nt: TGTGCCAGCAGGGATGGCGGGCGGGTTTCCTACAATGAGCAGTTCTTC
v_gene: TRBV7-9; j_gene: TRBJ2-5; abundance: -; d_gene: -; CDR3aa: CASSLDTFQTQYF; CDR3nt: TGTGCCAGCAGCCTGGACACCTTCCAGACCCAGTACTTC
v_gene: TRBV4-2; j_gene: TRBJ2-1; abundance: -; d_gene: TRBD2; CDR3aa: CASSPVGGTRPEQFF; CDR3nt: TGTGCCAGCAGCCCGGTAGGAGGGACTAGACCTGAGCAGTTCTTC
v_gene: TRBV4-1; j_gene: TRBJ2-2; abundance: -; d_gene: TRBD2; CDR3aa: CASSQEALRLAGSNTGELFF; CDR3nt: TGCGCCAGCAGCCAAGAGGCCCTCCGCCTAGCGGGGTCGAACACCGGGGAGCTGTTTTTT
v_gene: TRBV5-1; j_gene: TRBJ2-5; abundance: few; d_gene: TRBD2; CDR3aa: CASSSGLAGFQETQYF; CDR3nt: TGCGCCAGCAGCTCGGGACTAGCGGGCTTCCAAGAGACCCAGTACTTC
v_gene: TRBV5-6; j_gene: TRBJ2-2; abundance: once; d_gene: TRBD1; CDR3aa: CAISYGTGGPPITNTGELFF; CDR3nt: TGTGCCATCAGCTATGGGACAGGGGGCCCCCCAATTACGAACACCGGGGAGCTGTTTTTT
v_gene: TRBV7-9; j_gene: TRBJ2-2; abundance: -; d_gene: TRBD1; CDR3aa: CASSLRTGINTGELFF; CDR3nt: TGTGCCAGCAGCTTACGGACAGGGATAAACACCGGGGAGCTGTTTTTT
v_gene: TRBV7-3; j_gene: TRBJ2-3; abundance: few; d_gene: -; CDR3aa: CASSLNSGYRTDTQYF; CDR3nt: TGTGCCAGCAGCTTAAACTCGGGCTACCGCACAGATACGCAGTATTTT
v_gene: TRBV5-1; j_gene: TRBJ1-1; abundance: -; d_gene: -; CDR3aa: CASSVAVLNTEAFF; CDR3nt: TGCGCCAGCAGCGTGGCAGTTCTGAACACTGAAGCTTTCTTT